This T cell receptor (beta chain) originates from a study of blood T cell repertoires in COVID-19. Study-level information: PBMCs, B-cell-depleted T cells, or T cells provided the cDNA or gDNA that made up the material.

This clone has only a few counts. Repertoires were generated with immunoSEQ multiplex PCR, while TCRdb's copy carries only in-frame clones and drops some. Of 200,000 to 250,000 clones in the sample, about 88% were seen once. Deletions cut 5 bases from V and 4 bases from J, with 14 bases between. The CDR3 is 14 residues long. The germline gives CDR1 SEHNR, CDR2 FQNEAQ (reference sequence). Sequencing used peripheral blood. The chain employs TRBV7-9 and TRBJ1-2, with D possibly matching TRBD1 (5 bases). The sequence came from a man aged 40-49 years with acute or convalescent COVID-19. In DNA form, the CDR3 reads TGTGCCAGCAGCGTCAAAGGGGAGGGCTATGGCTACACCTTC. This translates into CASSVKGEGYGYTF.